A selection of T cell receptor beta chains follows, all from one sample in a study of Ad26.COV2.S vaccination and SARS-CoV-2 variants. The protocol was immunoSEQ multiplex PCR, while the TCRdb copy is restricted to in-frame clones and leaves out a portion. The sample has about 460,000 clones, 89% seen once. Sample: peripheral blood, taken in a trial of Ad26.COV2.S vaccine versus placebo. The receptors here all came from a person between 18 and 60 years old who received the Ad26.COV2.S COVID-19 vaccine or a placebo. CDR3s include the opening cysteine and the closing phenylalanine or tryptophan.

cdr3_aa	v_call	j_call
CASSQDTVAPLHF	TRBV3-1/TRBV3-2	TRBJ1-6
CSARDGYEQYF	TRBV20-1	TRBJ2-7
CASSLDSGRRETQYF	TRBV5-1	TRBJ2-5
CASSYRGLRGAFF	TRBV6-5	TRBJ1-1
CASTLARRLNTEAFF	TRBV6-6	TRBJ1-1
CASSPPGSNYEQYF	TRBV18	TRBJ2-7
CASSETVDRGSNQPQHF	TRBV6-1	TRBJ1-5
CATSRAGTGTSEQYF	TRBV15	TRBJ2-7
CASRRDSNQPQHF	TRBV19	TRBJ1-5
CASSDRGLAGVMREFF	TRBV2	TRBJ2-1
CASSQAPVLASSYEQYF	TRBV4-3	TRBJ2-7
CATSRTSGGANTQYF	TRBV15	TRBJ2-3
CASSETPGSNEQFF	TRBV5-1	TRBJ2-1
CASSLSRAEGDGYTF	TRBV7-9	TRBJ1-2
CASSQGEDLPGRTYTGELFF	TRBV3-1/TRBV3-2	TRBJ2-2
CASSLLGNYGYTF	TRBV5-1	TRBJ1-2
CASSLVGTEAFF	TRBV11-2	TRBJ1-1
CATRTSGTGELFF	TRBV5-1	TRBJ2-2
CASSSVQLAGEKLFF	TRBV19	TRBJ1-4
CAWNRDRGLRGVGLNEQFF	TRBV30	TRBJ2-1
CASSDDRLGTEAFF	TRBV2	TRBJ1-1
CASSVYTDTQYF	TRBV2	TRBJ2-3
CASSSNLLAGGGGEQFF	TRBV7-2	TRBJ2-1
CASSPTESSGNTIYF	TRBV18	TRBJ1-3
CASSQVEVGYRAGGGYTF	TRBV4-2	TRBJ1-2
CARSNGGPLVADEQYF	TRBV30	TRBJ2-7
CASSPRGVSGNTIYF	TRBV7-9	TRBJ1-3
CASSLQGGYTF	TRBV7-9	TRBJ1-2
CAISARDFHEQYF	TRBV10-3	TRBJ2-7
CASSSSSSYNNEQFF	TRBV2	TRBJ2-1
CASSYSWGRDSYEQYF	TRBV6-2/TRBV6-3	TRBJ2-7
CASRTDGAQPQHF	TRBV6-6	TRBJ1-5
CASSDPGGFSYEQYF	TRBV2	TRBJ2-7
CASSFGRNTEAFF	TRBV12-3/TRBV12-4	TRBJ1-1
CASSQGNYGYTF	TRBV14	TRBJ1-2
CATSRVRQGNEKLFF	TRBV15	TRBJ1-4
CASSLISGSPYNEQFF	TRBV7-3	TRBJ2-1
CASSLWGLGGSPLHF	TRBV27	TRBJ1-6
CASSRLTSTGELFF	TRBV19	TRBJ2-2
CSATGREGTEAFF	TRBV29-1	TRBJ1-1
CSVGTSGSGNEQFF	TRBV29-1	TRBJ2-1
CASSTGTAFSYGYTF	TRBV7-2	TRBJ1-2
CASSHRDSSSPLHF	TRBV6-5	TRBJ1-6
CASSLADFSYEQYF	TRBV7-8	TRBJ2-7
CASSNPHGGNTEAFF	TRBV6-6	TRBJ1-1
CASRETGGPEKLFF	TRBV2	TRBJ1-4
CASTGSGGSGTQYF	TRBV19	TRBJ2-5
CASNFHGNYGYTF	TRBV5-4	TRBJ1-2